This T cell receptor (beta chain) was recovered during a study of CD8 T cells in ankylosing spondylitis. This clonotype was seen only a few times. Its antigen is not identified. Study results and limitations: A TCR beta motif made of fewer than ten highly homologous variants seemed typical of ankylosing spondylitis blood. Some of the motif variants had earlier been found in reactive arthritis patients' fluid and blood.

Quantitative barcoded 5'-RACE was used to prepare TCR beta libraries. TCRdb fed the 5' RACE reads into MiXCR, producing one record per CDR3 protein. The sample has 700,000 to 1,000,000 distinct CDR3 sequences; around 11% are singletons. CDR3 length: 14 amino acids. Germline CDR1 and CDR2: DFQATT and SNEGSKA (reference sequence). Trimming stripped 0 bases from V and 1 base from J, with 9 bases between. This chain connects TRBV20-1 to TRBJ2-5; D unclear. Material: blood, either unsorted or a sorted T cell fraction (not recorded which). The origin of this receptor is a male donor with ankylosing spondylitis. The CDR3 nucleotides are TGCAGTGCTAGAGATTCGGCCAGCCAAGAGACCCAGTACTTC. It codes for CSARDSASQETQYF.